The clone carrying this TCR beta chain was found many times. This specimen belongs to a study of T-cell reconstitution after alpha-beta-depleted transplantation in children. Preparing the TCRbeta library involved the use of unique molecular identifiers. Via MiXCR, TCRdb re-called the PCR reads, giving one row per CDR3 protein. There are fewer than 350,000 distinct CDR3 sequences in the sample; 9.5% to 13% occur only once, and about a quarter lies in the top ten. The starting material was peripheral blood, obtained 180 days after TCRalphabeta/CD19-depleted stem cell transplant. This receptor was identified in a male patient between 2 and 15 years old who had a stem cell transplant for chronic granulomatous disease, so the T cells may come from the graft donor.

Here the CDR3 reads CASSLSISATNEKLFF. As DNA, the CDR3 is TGTGCCAGCAGCCTCTCAATTTCCGCAACTAATGAAAAACTGTTTTTT. This chain connects TRBV7-9 to TRBJ1-4; D not resolved. The CDR3 consists of 16 residues. The germline V gene encodes CDR1 SEHNR and CDR2 FQNEAQ (reference sequence). V lost 5 bases to trimming and J lost 0 bases, with 13 bases between them. The whole variable domain, remainder taken from reference TRBV7-9 and TRBJ1-4, is DTGVSQNPRHKITKRGQNVTFRCDPISEHNRLYWYRQTLGQGPEFLTYFQNEAQLEKSRLLSDRFSAERPKGSFSTLEIQRTEQGDSAMYLCASSLSISATNEKLFFGSGTQLSVL.